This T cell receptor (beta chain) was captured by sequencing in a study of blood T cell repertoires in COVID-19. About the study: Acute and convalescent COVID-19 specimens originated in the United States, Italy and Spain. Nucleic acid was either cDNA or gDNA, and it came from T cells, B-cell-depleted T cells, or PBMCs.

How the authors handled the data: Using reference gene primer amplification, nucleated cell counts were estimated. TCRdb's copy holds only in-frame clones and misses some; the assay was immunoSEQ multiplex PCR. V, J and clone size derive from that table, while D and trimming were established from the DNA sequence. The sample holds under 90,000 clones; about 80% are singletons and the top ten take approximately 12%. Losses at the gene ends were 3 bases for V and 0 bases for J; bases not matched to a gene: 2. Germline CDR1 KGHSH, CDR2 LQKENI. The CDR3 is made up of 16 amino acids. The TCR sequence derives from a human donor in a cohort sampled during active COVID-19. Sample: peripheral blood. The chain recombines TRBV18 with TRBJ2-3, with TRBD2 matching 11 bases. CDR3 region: CASSPTSGVSTDTQYF. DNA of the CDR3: TGTGCCAGCTCACCGACTAGCGGGGTCAGCACAGATACGCAGTATTTT.